The 3 T cell receptor beta chains given below trace back to one sample, sequenced in a study of T-cell memory formation after mild COVID-19. TCRdb reprocessed the 5' RACE reads via MiXCR and lists one record per CDR3 protein. Among about 560,000 distinct CDR3 sequences listed, about 20% were seen once. Sequencing was done on a sample of PBMCs or a T cell subset sorted from them (not recorded which). The receptors were sampled from an adult woman who had mild COVID-19 (a few samples of this study predate the infection). Cell type and time point are not known.

This clonotype was found a few times. The CDR3 nucleotides read TGTGCCAGCAGCTTTCGTGGGTTGAGTGAGGACACTGAAGCTTTCTTT. Translating gives CASSFRGLSEDTEAFF. The rearrangement uses TRBV5-6 and TRBJ1-1; D uncertain. CDR3 length: 16 residues. Germline lookup yields CDR1 SGHDT and CDR2 YYEEEE. With 2 bases removed from V and 3 bases from J, the gap between germline ends came to 17 bases.

The V call is TRBV20-1, the J call TRBJ2-5; D might be TRBD1 (5 bases). Trimming removed 1 base from V and 5 bases from J, with 14 bases in between. The V gene's germline CDR1 is DFQATT and CDR2 SNEGSKA (reference sequence). The CDR3 sequence is 14 residues long. The CDR3: CSARVIGHPETQYF. In DNA form, the CDR3 reads TGCAGTGCTAGAGTCATCGGACATCCCGAGACCCAGTACTTC.

J is TRBJ2-5 and V is TRBV3-1; D is unresolved. CDR1 and CDR2 from the germline V gene are LGHDT and YNNKEL (reference sequence). V was trimmed by 5 bases and J by 2 bases, leaving 15 bases between them. This CDR3 spans 15 amino acids. DNA for the CDR3: TGTGCCAGCAGCTCCTCCCCGGCGGCGCAAGAGACCCAGTACTTC. The encoded protein is CASSSSPAAQETQYF.